The TCR beta chain described here comes from a study of technical replicates of blood from several donors. TCRdb's copy holds only in-frame clones and misses some; the assay was immunoSEQ multiplex PCR. The repertoire includes about 95,000 clones, roughly 96% of them detected once, and about 0.37% sits in the top ten. The CDR3 is made up of 16 amino acids. Germline assignment: CDR1 SNHLY and CDR2 FYNNEI. V was shortened by 5 bases and J by 3 bases, with 20 bases between the two germline ends. Material for sequencing was T cells isolated from PBMCs. The receptor's source is a human donor in good health. The rearrangement links TRBV2 to TRBJ2-7; the D gene is possibly TRBD2 (6 bases). The CDR3, as DNA: TGTGCCAGCAGTAGGTCTTCCGGGACTGTGATCTACGAGCAGTACTTC. Protein sequence: CASSRSSGTVIYEQYF.